These T cell receptor beta chains were read from a single sample in a study of T cell responses to AZD1222 COVID-19 vaccine. Some clones are missing from TCRdb's copy, which holds only in-frame ones; the method was immunoSEQ multiplex PCR. This table has around 53,000 clones, around 86% appearing once. The sample in question was peripheral blood, obtained 28 days after the second AZD1222 dose. Every receptor here comes from an adult who received the AZD1222 COVID-19 vaccine. Both conserved end residues are part of each CDR3. The D gene is left open where the match is weak. Size tells how often a clone was seen (once, few, many) or the class of an expanded clone, and some rows leave it out.

CDR3 length,V gene,J gene,clone size,D gene,CDR3 protein,CDR3 DNA
13,TRBV19,TRBJ1-1,NA,NA,CASSPAGNTEAFF,TGTGCCAGTAGTCCCGCAGGTAACACTGAAGCTTTCTTT
15,TRBV7-6,TRBJ2-2,NA,NA,CASSLAGPNTGELFF,TGTGCCAGCAGCTTAGCCGGGCCGAACACCGGGGAGCTGTTTTTT
12,TRBV28,TRBJ1-2,few,NA,CASSRQGNGYTF,TGTGCCAGCAGTAGGCAGGGTAACGGCTACACCTTC
15,TRBV29-1,TRBJ1-4,NA,NA,CSVGSDGSTNEKLFF,TGCAGCGTTGGCTCAGACGGCTCAACTAATGAAAAACTGTTTTTT
16,TRBV5-1,TRBJ2-3,NA,NA,CASSLGSSATTDTQYF,TGCGCCAGCAGCTTGGGATCTAGCGCGACCACAGATACGCAGTATTTT
14,TRBV4-3,TRBJ1-5,once,TRBD1,CASSQRTGNQPQHF,TGCGCCAGCAGCCAACGGACAGGGAATCAGCCCCAGCATTTT
15,TRBV14,TRBJ2-7,NA,NA,CASSQLRDTPYEQYF,TGTGCCAGCAGCCAATTACGGGACACCCCCTACGAGCAGTACTTC
15,TRBV7-2,TRBJ2-5,once,TRBD1,CASSVATGAQETQYF,TGTGCCAGCAGCGTAGCGACAGGGGCACAAGAGACCCAGTACTTC
13,TRBV30,TRBJ2-5,NA,NA,CAWSEAFQETQYF,TGTGCCTGGAGTGAAGCGTTCCAAGAGACCCAGTACTTC
16,TRBV11-3,TRBJ1-6,NA,NA,CASSLDRSSYNSPLHF,TGTGCCAGCAGCTTAGACAGGAGCTCCTATAATTCACCCCTCCACTTT
14,TRBV5-4,TRBJ2-7,NA,TRBD1,CASKDGRGRDEQYF,TGTGCCAGCAAAGACGGCAGGGGGCGCGACGAGCAGTACTTC
14,TRBV19,TRBJ2-3,NA,TRBD1,CASKKTGGEDTQYF,TGTGCCAGTAAGAAGACAGGGGGGGAAGATACGCAGTATTTT
17,TRBV27,TRBJ1-2,few,TRBD1,CASSLLDGQGLSYGYTF,TGTGCCAGCAGTTTATTGGACGGACAGGGGTTAAGCTATGGCTACACCTTC
14,TRBV7-2,TRBJ2-2,NA,NA,CASSLVGNTGELFF,TGTGCCAGCAGCTTAGTGGGGAACACCGGGGAGCTGTTTTTT
14,TRBV11-3,TRBJ2-3,few,NA,CASSPGSSTDTQYF,TGTGCCAGCAGCCCGGGATCTAGCACAGATACGCAGTATTTT
14,TRBV7-3,TRBJ2-3,once,NA,CASSLRQSTDTQYF,TGTGCCAGCAGCTTAAGACAGAGCACAGATACGCAGTATTTT
18,TRBV7-9,TRBJ1-2,NA,NA,CASSLGGNSLSPNGGYTF,TGTGCCAGCAGCTTAGGGGGGAACTCATTATCGCCCAACGGAGGCTACACCTTC
12,TRBV29-1,TRBJ1-2,NA,NA,CSVDPRKNGYTF,TGCAGCGTTGACCCCAGGAAGAATGGCTACACCTTC
15,TRBV11-3,TRBJ2-2,NA,NA,CASKGQTGNTGELFF,TGTGCCAGCAAAGGACAGACAGGGAACACCGGGGAGCTGTTTTTT
15,TRBV27,TRBJ2-3,NA,TRBD2,CASSILAGGTDTQYF,TGTGCCAGCAGTATCCTAGCGGGAGGGACAGATACGCAGTATTTT
15,TRBV5-1,TRBJ2-1,NA,TRBD2,CASSWSAGGPDEQFF,TGCGCCAGCAGCTGGTCGGCGGGAGGGCCGGATGAGCAGTTCTTC
12,TRBV7-8,TRBJ2-7,NA,TRBD2,CASSPRGGEQYF,TGTGCCAGCAGCCCCCGGGGGGGCGAGCAGTACTTC
15,TRBV6-5,TRBJ1-1,NA,NA,CASSPGSGGGTEAFF,TGTGCCAGCAGTCCTGGGTCCGGCGGGGGTACTGAAGCTTTCTTT
10,TRBV7-9,TRBJ1-2,NA,NA,CAGADYGYTF,TGTGCGGGAGCGGACTATGGCTACACCTTC
16,TRBV3-1/TRBV3-2,TRBJ2-1,NA,NA,CASSQVLSGMPNEQFF,TGTGCCAGCAGCCAAGTCTTGTCGGGGATGCCGAATGAGCAGTTCTTC
13,TRBV7-2,TRBJ2-2,NA,NA,CASSLVRTGELFF,TGTGCCAGCAGCCTCGTGAGGACCGGGGAGCTGTTTTTT
14,TRBV27,TRBJ2-7,NA,NA,CASSLKTSSYEQYF,TGTGCCAGCAGTTTAAAAACGAGCTCCTACGAGCAGTACTTC
16,TRBV5-1,TRBJ1-4,once,NA,CASSFTETATNEKLFF,TGCGCCAGCAGCTTTACAGAAACTGCAACTAATGAAAAACTGTTTTTT
14,TRBV21-1,TRBJ2-7,NA,NA,CASRRTSGPYEQYF,TGTGCCAGCAGACGGACTAGCGGGCCCTACGAGCAGTACTTC
15,TRBV7-3,TRBJ2-7,NA,TRBD2,CASSLSASGSYEQYF,TGTGCCAGCAGCTTAAGTGCTAGCGGATCCTACGAGCAGTACTTC
16,TRBV7-3,TRBJ2-5,NA,TRBD2,CASSFLGGRAGETQYF,TGTGCCAGCAGCTTCCTTGGCGGGAGGGCCGGAGAGACCCAGTACTTC
13,TRBV6-5,TRBJ2-7,NA,TRBD1,CASKRTGLNEQYF,TGTGCCAGCAAAAGGACAGGATTGAACGAGCAGTACTTC
17,TRBV7-5,TRBJ1-4,NA,NA,CVRSLGTPSPSNEKLFF,TGTGTCAGAAGCTTAGGTACCCCCAGCCCGTCTAATGAAAAACTGTTTTTT
16,TRBV7-3,TRBJ2-1,NA,TRBD2,CASSPTSGRFYNEQFF,TGTGCCAGCAGCCCTACTAGCGGACGATTCTACAATGAGCAGTTCTTC
15,TRBV6-4,TRBJ2-1,NA,TRBD2,CASSDSTSGSNEQFF,TGTGCCAGCAGTGACTCGACTAGCGGGAGCAATGAGCAGTTCTTC
16,TRBV7-8,TRBJ1-2,NA,NA,CASSLVGTSFDYGYTF,TGTGCCAGCAGCTTAGTAGGGACCTCCTTTGACTATGGCTACACCTTC
16,TRBV5-1,TRBJ2-1,once,TRBD2,CASSPGVGLADNEQFF,TGCGCCAGCAGCCCGGGGGTAGGTCTAGCGGACAATGAGCAGTTCTTC
15,TRBV7-7,TRBJ2-1,NA,NA,CASSLLGARTDEQFF,TGTGCCAGCAGCTTACTGGGTGCCCGAACAGATGAGCAGTTCTTC
13,TRBV30,TRBJ2-3,NA,NA,CAWSQASTDTQYF,TGTGCCTGGAGTCAGGCTAGCACAGATACGCAGTATTTT
14,TRBV7-8,TRBJ2-1,NA,NA,CASSLSPGNNEQFF,TGTGCCAGCAGCTTATCGCCGGGGAACAATGAGCAGTTCTTC
13,TRBV4-3,TRBJ1-4,NA,NA,CASSQGPGQATFF,TGCGCCAGCAGCCAAGGCCCCGGGCAGGCCACCTTTTTT
13,TRBV7-8,TRBJ2-3,NA,NA,CASRRGFTDTQYF,TGTGCCAGCAGGAGGGGGTTCACAGATACGCAGTATTTT
15,TRBV7-9,TRBJ2-7,few,TRBD2,CASRDWTSGSYEQYF,TGTGCCAGCAGAGATTGGACTAGCGGGTCGTACGAGCAGTACTTC
15,TRBV11-3,TRBJ2-1,once,NA,CASSLTDGSYNEQFF,TGTGCCAGCAGCTTAACAGACGGGTCATACAATGAGCAGTTCTTC
17,TRBV14,TRBJ2-1,NA,TRBD2,CASSPRTSGRAGNEQFF,TGTGCCAGCAGCCCCCGGACTAGCGGGAGGGCCGGTAATGAGCAGTTCTTC
12,TRBV6-6,TRBJ1-2,NA,TRBD1,CASSYTGQGPYF,TGTGCCAGCAGTTACACGGGACAGGGGCCCTACTTC
17,TRBV9,TRBJ2-2,NA,TRBD2,CASSVDIREGGTGELFF,TGTGCCAGCAGCGTTGATATACGGGAGGGCGGTACCGGGGAGCTGTTTTTT
20,TRBV10-1,TRBJ2-7,NA,NA,CASSEGSGRQNWGGYYEQYF,TGCGCCAGCAGTGAAGGGTCGGGACGGCAAAATTGGGGTGGGTACTACGAGCAGTACTTC
15,TRBV7-8,TRBJ1-2,NA,NA,CASSRTRGRNYGYTF,TGTGCCAGCAGCCGGACCCGGGGGAGGAACTATGGCTACACCTTC
15,TRBV6-5,TRBJ2-7,NA,NA,CASSYSPGLTYEQYF,TGTGCCAGCAGTTACTCGCCAGGGTTGACCTACGAGCAGTACTTC
15,TRBV11-2,TRBJ1-1,NA,NA,CASSLEATAPLEAFF,TGTGCCAGCAGCTTAGAAGCCACAGCCCCGCTTGAAGCTTTCTTT
14,TRBV28,TRBJ1-1,NA,NA,CASTLGGTSTEAFF,TGTGCCAGCACTCTAGGAGGGACGAGCACTGAAGCTTTCTTT
12,TRBV27,TRBJ2-5,once,NA,CASSLNGETQYF,TGTGCCAGCAGTTTAAATGGGGAGACCCAGTACTTC
14,TRBV5-1,TRBJ2-5,NA,TRBD2,CASSSTSGQETQYF,TGCGCCAGCAGTTCGACTAGCGGACAAGAGACCCAGTACTTC
13,TRBV6-4,TRBJ2-3,NA,NA,CASSDPPSDTQYF,TGTGCCAGCAGTGACCCTCCTTCAGATACGCAGTATTTT
17,TRBV10-2,TRBJ2-1,NA,TRBD2,CASSESTSGVFGNEQFF,TGCGCCAGCAGTGAGTCGACTAGCGGAGTATTTGGCAATGAGCAGTTCTTC
20,TRBV11-3,TRBJ2-2,NA,NA,CASSLGGPGRWIRNTGELFF,TGTGCCAGCAGCTTAGGAGGCCCGGGACGTTGGATCCGGAACACCGGGGAGCTGTTTTTT
12,TRBV30,TRBJ2-2,NA,NA,CAHPEYTGELFF,TGTGCACACCCCGAGTACACCGGGGAGCTGTTTTTT
13,TRBV11-2,TRBJ2-6,NA,NA,CASRLPGANVLTF,TGTGCCTCTCGGCTACCTGGGGCCAACGTCCTGACTTTC